A selection of T cell receptor beta chains follows, all from one sample in a study of T cell responses to AZD1222 COVID-19 vaccine. Clones were read by immunoSEQ multiplex PCR, and TCRdb kept only the in-frame ones, dropping some. Altogether about 39,000 clones are present, about 88% being singletons, with the ten largest covering 26%. The material was peripheral blood, obtained 28 days after the second dose of the MenACWY control vaccine. The receptors shown here come from an adult who received the MenACWY meningococcal vaccine as a control. Each CDR3 is given with its conserved first and last residue. A D gene is named only where the DNA matches it firmly. Part of the rows lack a size; the others show once, few, many or a class for expanded clones.

CDR3aa: CASSVQGVDEKLFF
CDR3nt: TGTGCCAGCAGTGTACAGGGGGTTGATGAAAAACTGTTTTTT
abundance: -
v_gene: TRBV2
j_gene: TRBJ1-4
d_gene: TRBD1

CDR3aa: CASRRTGTYEQFF
CDR3nt: TGTGCCAGCAGAAGGACAGGGACCTATGAGCAGTTCTTC
abundance: -
v_gene: TRBV6-5
j_gene: TRBJ2-1
d_gene: TRBD1

CDR3aa: CATSRDLQGFQETQYF
CDR3nt: TGTGCCACCAGCAGAGATCTCCAGGGTTTCCAAGAGACCCAGTACTTC
abundance: -
v_gene: TRBV15
j_gene: TRBJ2-5
d_gene: -

CDR3aa: CASSLGLGQGTYEQYF
CDR3nt: TGCGCCAGCAGCTTGGGTTTGGGACAGGGTACCTACGAGCAGTACTTC
abundance: -
v_gene: TRBV5-1
j_gene: TRBJ2-7
d_gene: TRBD1

CDR3aa: CASSIVPGGGTEAFF
CDR3nt: TGTGCCAGTAGTATAGTTCCCGGGGGGGGGACTGAAGCTTTCTTT
abundance: -
v_gene: TRBV19
j_gene: TRBJ1-1
d_gene: -

CDR3aa: CASSLGGSSEQYF
CDR3nt: TGTGCCAGCAGTTTAGGAGGGAGCAGCGAGCAGTACTTC
abundance: -
v_gene: TRBV28
j_gene: TRBJ2-7
d_gene: -

CDR3aa: CASRGGASGPYEQYF
CDR3nt: TGTGCCAGCAGGGGTGGGGCTAGCGGACCCTACGAGCAGTACTTC
abundance: -
v_gene: TRBV28
j_gene: TRBJ2-7
d_gene: TRBD2

CDR3aa: CASSLLGQGVHTF
CDR3nt: TGTGCCAGCAGCTTGCTGGGACAGGGGGTACACACCTTC
abundance: -
v_gene: TRBV5-8
j_gene: TRBJ1-2
d_gene: TRBD1

CDR3aa: CASSQDQGGRANEQFF
CDR3nt: TGTGCCAGCAGCCAAGATCAGGGCGGGAGGGCCAATGAGCAGTTCTTC
abundance: few
v_gene: TRBV4-2
j_gene: TRBJ2-1
d_gene: TRBD2

CDR3aa: CASSAKGNTEAFF
CDR3nt: TGTGCCAGCAGCGCCAAGGGCAACACTGAAGCTTTCTTT
abundance: -
v_gene: TRBV3-1/TRBV3-2
j_gene: TRBJ1-1
d_gene: -

CDR3aa: CASSVGERETQYF
CDR3nt: TGTGCCAGCAGCGTAGGTGAAAGGGAGACCCAGTACTTC
abundance: -
v_gene: TRBV9
j_gene: TRBJ2-5
d_gene: -

CDR3aa: CASSSGTGGGEKLFF
CDR3nt: TGTGCCAGCAGTTCCGGGACAGGGGGCGGAGAAAAACTGTTTTTT
abundance: -
v_gene: TRBV7-9
j_gene: TRBJ1-4
d_gene: TRBD1

CDR3aa: CASSQASWDTQYF
CDR3nt: TGTGCCAGCAGCCAAGCTAGTTGGGATACGCAGTATTTT
abundance: -
v_gene: TRBV14
j_gene: TRBJ2-3
d_gene: -

CDR3aa: CASSPPTSTTGELFF
CDR3nt: TGTGCCAGCAGCCCCCCCACTAGTACCACCGGGGAGCTGTTTTTT
abundance: -
v_gene: TRBV5-4
j_gene: TRBJ2-2
d_gene: -

CDR3aa: CASSLTGTTSGRGEQFF
CDR3nt: TGCGCCAGCAGCTTGACAGGAACGACTAGCGGGAGAGGTGAGCAGTTCTTC
abundance: -
v_gene: TRBV5-1
j_gene: TRBJ2-1
d_gene: TRBD2

CDR3aa: CASGGGVSLLRDTTPGELFF
CDR3nt: TGTGCCAGCGGAGGAGGAGTAAGTTTACTTCGGGACACTACCCCGGGGGAGCTGTTTTTT
abundance: -
v_gene: TRBV28
j_gene: TRBJ2-2
d_gene: -

CDR3aa: CASSYSIQVNTEAFF
CDR3nt: TGTGCCAGCAGTTACTCGATTCAGGTGAACACTGAAGCTTTCTTT
abundance: -
v_gene: TRBV6-5
j_gene: TRBJ1-1
d_gene: -

CDR3aa: CASSPNGQGLNTEAFF
CDR3nt: TGTGCCAGTAGTCCTAACGGGCAGGGCTTGAACACTGAAGCTTTCTTT
abundance: few
v_gene: TRBV19
j_gene: TRBJ1-1
d_gene: -

CDR3aa: CASSLPGQGITTNEKLFF
CDR3nt: TGTGCCAGCAGCTTACCGGGACAGGGGATTACAACTAATGAAAAACTGTTTTTT
abundance: -
v_gene: TRBV7-2
j_gene: TRBJ1-4
d_gene: TRBD1

CDR3aa: CASTGQGEDTQYF
CDR3nt: TGTGCCAGCACGGGACAGGGGGAAGATACGCAGTATTTT
abundance: -
v_gene: TRBV3-1/TRBV3-2
j_gene: TRBJ2-3
d_gene: TRBD1

CDR3aa: CASSSDRLNSSPLHF
CDR3nt: TGTGCCAGCAGCTCGGACAGGTTAAACTCTTCACCCCTCCACTTT
abundance: -
v_gene: TRBV7-6
j_gene: TRBJ1-6
d_gene: TRBD1

CDR3aa: CASSQYSRAAFF
CDR3nt: TGTGCCAGCAGCCAGTACTCTCGAGCGGCTTTCTTT
abundance: -
v_gene: TRBV7-8
j_gene: TRBJ1-1
d_gene: -

CDR3aa: CASSLKRNTEAFF
CDR3nt: TGCGCCAGCAGCCTGAAAAGGAACACTGAAGCTTTCTTT
abundance: large
v_gene: TRBV4-1
j_gene: TRBJ1-1
d_gene: -

CDR3aa: CAWSDPLGNEQYF
CDR3nt: TGTGCCTGGAGTGACCCCCTTGGGAACGAGCAGTACTTC
abundance: -
v_gene: TRBV30
j_gene: TRBJ2-7
d_gene: -

CDR3aa: CASSGPPDRKKGYTF
CDR3nt: TGTGCCAGCAGCGGCCCGCCCGACAGGAAGAAGGGCTACACCTTC
abundance: -
v_gene: TRBV9
j_gene: TRBJ1-2
d_gene: -

CDR3aa: CASSLYRQKNTEAFF
CDR3nt: TGTGCCAGCAGTCTTTACAGGCAGAAGAACACTGAAGCTTTCTTT
abundance: -
v_gene: TRBV27
j_gene: TRBJ1-1
d_gene: -

CDR3aa: CASSLGPRRRGTGELFF
CDR3nt: TGTGCCAGCAGCTTAGGGCCCAGACGGCGCGGCACCGGGGAGCTGTTTTTT
abundance: -
v_gene: TRBV7-2
j_gene: TRBJ2-2
d_gene: -

CDR3aa: CASRPRTGGRAGELFF
CDR3nt: TGTGCCAGCAGGCCCAGGACAGGCGGAAGGGCCGGGGAGCTGTTTTTT
abundance: -
v_gene: TRBV5-8
j_gene: TRBJ2-2
d_gene: TRBD1

CDR3aa: CASSDQGGRNEQFF
CDR3nt: TGCGCCAGCAGTGATCAGGGCGGGCGGAATGAGCAGTTCTTC
abundance: -
v_gene: TRBV10-1
j_gene: TRBJ2-1
d_gene: -

CDR3aa: CASSPRTSGNNEQFF
CDR3nt: TGTGCCAGCAGCCCTCGGACTAGCGGCAACAATGAGCAGTTCTTC
abundance: -
v_gene: TRBV7-3
j_gene: TRBJ2-1
d_gene: TRBD2

CDR3aa: CASSVDGVPHQPQHF
CDR3nt: TGTGCCAGCAGCGTAGACGGGGTTCCCCATCAGCCCCAGCATTTT
abundance: -
v_gene: TRBV9
j_gene: TRBJ1-5
d_gene: -

CDR3aa: CASSYENYEQYF
CDR3nt: TGTGCCAGCAGTTACGAAAACTACGAGCAGTACTTC
abundance: once
v_gene: TRBV6-6
j_gene: TRBJ2-7
d_gene: -

CDR3aa: CASSYSGTTNEKLFF
CDR3nt: TGTGCCAGCAGTTACTCTGGGACAACTAATGAAAAACTGTTTTTT
abundance: -
v_gene: TRBV6-5
j_gene: TRBJ1-4
d_gene: -

CDR3aa: CASSELASGRSGELFF
CDR3nt: TGTGCCAGCAGTGAACTGGCTAGCGGGAGGTCTGGGGAGCTGTTTTTT
abundance: -
v_gene: TRBV6-1
j_gene: TRBJ2-2
d_gene: TRBD2

CDR3aa: CASSSSENPYNEQFF
CDR3nt: TGTGCCAGCAGCAGCAGTGAGAACCCCTACAATGAGCAGTTCTTC
abundance: -
v_gene: TRBV7-9
j_gene: TRBJ2-1
d_gene: -

CDR3aa: CAISPPTGGKYGYTF
CDR3nt: TGTGCCATCAGTCCCCCGACAGGGGGAAAATATGGCTACACCTTC
abundance: -
v_gene: TRBV10-3
j_gene: TRBJ1-2
d_gene: TRBD1

CDR3aa: CATSEGRADTQYF
CDR3nt: TGTGCCACCAGTGAGGGCCGAGCAGATACGCAGTATTTT
abundance: -
v_gene: TRBV24-1
j_gene: TRBJ2-3
d_gene: -

CDR3aa: CASSLGATGTSGYEQYF
CDR3nt: TGCGCCAGCAGCTTGGGGGCAACCGGGACTAGCGGCTACGAGCAGTACTTC
abundance: -
v_gene: TRBV5-1
j_gene: TRBJ2-7
d_gene: TRBD2

CDR3aa: CASSEGGQGNSPLHF
CDR3nt: TGTGCCAGCAGTGAGGGGGGACAGGGGAATTCACCCCTCCACTTT
abundance: -
v_gene: TRBV6-1
j_gene: TRBJ1-6
d_gene: TRBD1